Below are 25 T cell receptor beta chains sequenced from a single sample in a study of neurological immune-mediated disorders. One entry per CDR3 protein, called by TCRdb with MiXCR from the 5' RACE reads. Of some 32,000 distinct CDR3 sequences in the sample, roughly 15% are singletons; the top ten hold around 25%. Sample: PBMCs. The receptor set was obtained from a man between 65 and 85 years old in good health.

CDR3 bases: TGTGCCAGCAGCGTAGCTTCGGGCACTGAAGCTTTCTTT. Its translation: CASSVASGTEAFF. V is TRBV9 and J is TRBJ1-1; no clear D. Trimming left V 0 bases short and J 4 bases short, with 7 bases between. The CDR3 runs 13 residues. Germline V gene lookup returns CDR1 SGDLS and CDR2 YYNGEE. The variable domain in full, with the rest retrieved from reference TRBV9 and TRBJ1-1, is DSGVTQTPKHLITATGQRVTLRCSPRSGDLSVYWYQQSLDQGLQFLIQYYNGEERAKGNILERFSAQQFPDLHSELNLSSLELGDSALYFCASSVASGTEAFFGQGTRLTVV.

This clonotype was observed at least ten times. The gene calls are TRBV4-2 and TRBJ2-7; possibly TRBD1 for D (6 bases). CDR3 size: 15 residues. V was shortened by 4 bases and J by 7 bases, with 20 bases between the two germline ends. CDR1 and CDR2 from the germline V gene are LGHNA and YNFKEQ. This CDR3 is CASSPSGAGAREQYF. CDR3 DNA sequence: TGTGCCAGCAGCCCCTCAGGGGCTGGGGCGCGGGAGCAGTACTTC.

This clonotype was seen ten or more times. The chain has TRBV14 and TRBJ2-7, with 12 bases fitting TRBD1. The germline CDR1 and CDR2 sequences are SGHDN and FVKESK. This CDR3 contains 19 residues. The V gene end was trimmed by 0 bases and the J gene end by 2 bases; junction bases not matched to a gene: 11. CDR3 sequence (DNA): TGTGCCAGCAGCCAAGAATATGGTTGGGGGACAGGGGGCACCTACGAGCAGTACTTC. It codes for CASSQEYGWGTGGTYEQYF.

This clonotype was seen at least ten times. The rearrangement joins TRBV28 to TRBJ1-2, with 10 bases fitting TRBD1. The CDR3 is 14 residues long. V lost 4 bases, J lost 5 bases, and 4 bases stayed unmatched. Germline assignment: CDR1 MDHEN and CDR2 SYDVKM. The CDR3 DNA follows: TGTGCCAGCAGTTACGGGACAGGGGCATATGGCTACACCTTC. As protein: CASSYGTGAYGYTF.

This chain uses TRBV10-3 with TRBJ1-4; TRBD1 might be the D (5 bases). CDR3 length: 15 residues. Germline V gene sequence: CDR1 ENHRY, CDR2 SYGVKD. V was cut by 6 bases and J by 7 bases, with 18 bases left in between. DNA for the CDR3: TGTGCCATCAGCGCCGGGAGGGGAGGCCCTGAAAAACTGTTTTTT. Its protein product is CAISAGRGGPEKLFF.

Turning to this clonotype: A clone one base away is much larger, so this may be a read error. The rearrangement uses TRBV10-3 and TRBJ1-5, with TRBD1 matching over 9 bases. Trimming at V came to 2 bases and at J to 7 bases, leaving 3 bases not matched to a gene. The CDR3 totals 14 residues. Germline loops: CDR1 ENHRY, CDR2 SYGVKD. CDR3 sequence (DNA): TGTGCCATCAGTGAGGTGACAGGGGGGCAGCCCCAGCATTTT. Encoded protein: CAISEVTGGQPQHF.

This clonotype was seen many times. The chain joins TRBV20-1 to TRBJ2-7; no reliable D call. From germline, CDR1 is DFQATT and CDR2 SNEGSKA (reference sequence). The CDR3 runs 13 residues. V lost 0 bases, J lost 9 bases, and 15 bases lay in between. The CDR3 protein is CSARDSRVLAQYF. CDR3 bases: TGCAGTGCTAGAGATTCTAGGGTCCTCGCGCAGTACTTC.

This clonotype was recorded at least ten times. The V gene is TRBV9, the J gene TRBJ2-1; D gene ambiguous. V lost 0 bases and J lost 0, with 7 bases in between. Per germline, CDR1 SGDLS and CDR2 YYNGEE. The CDR3 has 15 residues. This CDR3 reads CASSVEAASYNEQFF. Written as DNA, the CDR3 is TGTGCCAGCAGCGTAGAGGCTGCCTCCTACAATGAGCAGTTCTTC.

The table lists this clonotype with many counts. The V and J genes are TRBV12-3 or TRBV12-4 and TRBJ1-6, with 7 bases lining up with TRBD1. CDR3 length: 13 residues. Trimming took 5 bases from V and 8 from J; bases not matched to a gene: 3. The CDR3 nucleotides read TGTGCCAGCAGTCGGGACAGTTATTCACCCCTCCACTTT. Translating gives CASSRDSYSPLHF.

At least ten counts were recorded for this clonotype. The rearrangement uses TRBV5-1 and TRBJ1-1; D is possibly TRBD1 (6 bases). The CDR3 sequence is 14 residues long. Germline V CDR1 and CDR2: SGHRS, YFSETQ. The V end lost 0 bases, the J end lost 7 bases, and 13 bases lay between the germline ends. The CDR3 protein is CASSLDPGGGEAFF. CDR3 coding DNA: TGCGCCAGCAGCTTGGACCCCGGGGGCGGTGAAGCTTTCTTT.

This clonotype was recorded many times. V gene TRBV10-3 combines with J gene TRBJ2-2; the D gene is possibly TRBD2 (6 bases). Trimming took off 6 bases at V and 6 bases at J, with 17 bases between the two ends. This CDR3 is built from 15 residues. Germline V gives CDR1 ENHRY, CDR2 SYGVKD. CDR3 loop: CAISLHYSGSGELFF. The CDR3 region has the DNA TGTGCCATCAGCCTTCACTATAGCGGATCCGGGGAGCTGTTTTTT.

This clonotype was seen repeatedly, ten times or more. The chain links TRBV6-5 to TRBJ2-2; 10 positions match TRBD1. J was trimmed by 7 bases and V by 2 bases; bases with no gene match: 10. The germline CDR1 and CDR2 sequences are MNHEY and SVGAGI. The CDR3 loop spans 17 amino acids. The CDR3 reads CASSYQLDRGNSGELFF. CDR3 bases: TGTGCCAGCAGTTACCAACTGGACAGGGGGAATAGCGGGGAGCTGTTTTTT.

By sample fraction, this clonotype is medium-sized. The chain links TRBV14 to TRBJ2-7; 7 nucleotides match TRBD1. J was trimmed by 7 bases and V by 4 bases; bases with no gene match: 7. CDR3 length: 13 amino acids. The V gene's germline CDR1 is SGHDN and CDR2 FVKESK. The CDR3 region has the DNA TGTGCCAGCAGCCGTGCTTTACAGGGGGAGCAGTACTTC. As protein: CASSRALQGEQYF.

J is TRBJ2-3 and V is TRBV29-1; TRBD1 matches 7 bases. CDR3 length equals 14 residues. Trimming cost V 4 bases and J 1 base; bases outside gene matches: 5. Germline V CDR1 and CDR2: SQVTM, ANQGSEA. The CDR3 protein is CSVGQGSGTDTQYF. In nucleotides, the CDR3 is TGCAGCGTTGGACAGGGATCGGGCACAGATACGCAGTATTTT.

This clonotype was observed at least ten times. This sequence joins TRBV20-1 and TRBJ2-3; either TRBD1 or TRBD2 may supply D (5 bases each). The CDR3 covers 14 residues. The V gene's germline CDR1 is DFQATT and CDR2 SNEGSKA (reference sequence). Trimming took off 5 bases at V and 9 bases at J, with 21 bases between the two ends. The CDR3 region is CSASPGTAGYTQYF. The DNA of the CDR3 is TGCAGTGCTTCCCCCGGGACGGCTGGTTACACGCAGTATTTT.

The chain joins TRBV27 to TRBJ2-1; D remains unclear. V was shortened by 2 bases and J by 6 bases, with 8 bases between the two germline ends. Germline loops: CDR1 MNHEY, CDR2 SMNVEV (reference sequence). This CDR3 comprises 13 residues. CDR3 in DNA: TGTGCCAGCAGTTTAAACCCCGGCAATGAGCAGTTCTTC. As protein: CASSLNPGNEQFF.

This clonotype was seen ten or more times. V gene TRBV7-9 combines with J gene TRBJ1-2, with D possibly TRBD1 on 5 matching bases. The germline CDR1 and CDR2 sequences are SEHNR and FQNEAQ (reference sequence). This CDR3 is 13 amino acids long. Between the trimmed V and J ends, which lost 5 bases and 6 bases, there was a span of 13 bases. The CDR3 nucleotides read TGTGCCAGCAGCGCCTCCAGGGTGGATGGCTACACCTTC. It is translated as CASSASRVDGYTF.

This clonotype has a count of ten or more. The rearrangement uses TRBV5-4 and TRBJ1-4; possible D gene TRBD1, 5 bases. V gave up 4 bases and J gave up 5 bases, with 12 bases separating them. This CDR3 is 14 amino acids long. CDR1 and CDR2 from the germline V gene are SGHNT and YYREEE (reference sequence). The CDR3 DNA reads as TGTGCCAGCAGCCTACCGGGACGGAATGAAAAACTGTTTTTT. It is translated as CASSLPGRNEKLFF.

This clonotype occurred many times. V and J are TRBV28 and TRBJ2-1; 10 bases agree with TRBD2. Looked up from germline, CDR1 is MDHEN and CDR2 is SYDVKM. After removal of 7 bases from V and 8 bases from J, the junction contained 17 bases not matched to a gene. This CDR3 has 17 residues. CDR3 loop: CASTGREYSGGRYEQFF. The CDR3 nucleotides read TGTGCCAGCACAGGGAGGGAATATAGCGGGGGGCGCTATGAGCAGTTCTTC.

This clonotype has ten or more counts. The rearrangement links TRBV12-3 or TRBV12-4 to TRBJ2-2; 11 bases are a match to TRBD1. Trimming cost V 8 bases and J 6 bases; bases outside gene matches: 5. The CDR3 runs 14 residues. The CDR3 DNA is TGTGCCAGCCGAGGGACAGGGGGGTCCGGGGAGCTGTTTTTT. It yields the protein CASRGTGGSGELFF.

This clonotype was recorded at least ten times. V and J are TRBV12-3 or TRBV12-4 and TRBJ1-1; no definite D call. The CDR3 totals 15 residues. V shed 5 bases and J shed 3 bases, with 16 bases lying between them. CDR3 DNA: TGTGCCAGCAGTAATGGACCCTACCGGGACACTGAAGCTTTCTTT. Translating gives CASSNGPYRDTEAFF.

This clonotype was recorded many times. This rearrangement joins TRBV7-2 to TRBJ2-3, with TRBD1 matching 9 bases. The CDR3 is 14 amino acids. CDR1 is SGHTA, CDR2 FQGNSA, per germline. J lost 7 bases, V lost 6 bases, and 8 bases had no gene match. This CDR3 reads CASRRDRAVNTQYF. For the CDR3, the DNA is TGTGCCAGCAGACGGGACAGGGCCGTGAATACGCAGTATTTT.

This clonotype was counted many times. The J gene is TRBJ1-3, the V gene TRBV7-2, with D tentatively TRBD1 (5 bases). Looked up from germline, CDR1 is SGHTA and CDR2 is FQGNSA. With 5 bases removed from V and 4 bases from J, the gap between germline ends came to 15 bases. CDR3 length equals 15 residues. The CDR3: CASSKLGGKGNTIYF. In nucleotides, the CDR3 is TGTGCCAGCAGCAAGTTGGGGGGAAAGGGAAACACCATATATTTT.

The table lists this clonotype with many counts. V gene TRBV6-2 or TRBV6-3 combines with J gene TRBJ2-2; the D is unclear. CDR1 and CDR2 (germline): MNHEY, SVGEGT. This CDR3 region has 16 residues. The V and J ends lost 2 bases and 0 bases respectively, with 10 bases between them. The CDR3 nucleotides are TGTGCCAGCAGTTACAGGCACGGCACGAACACCGGGGAGCTGTTTTTT. Its protein is CASSYRHGTNTGELFF.

This clonotype was seen at least ten times. The chain links TRBV5-5 to TRBJ1-1; weak D call: TRBD1 (6 bases). Germline CDR1 reads SGHKS; CDR2 reads YYEKEE (reference sequence). Trimming left V 1 base short and J 6 bases short, with 22 bases between. This CDR3 contains 17 residues. The CDR3 loop is CASSLSNLQGVGAEAFF. CDR3 sequence (DNA): TGTGCCAGCAGCTTGTCCAATTTACAGGGAGTCGGCGCTGAAGCTTTCTTT. Filled out from reference TRBV5-5 and TRBJ1-1, the complete variable domain reads DAGVTQSPTHLIKTRGQQVTLRCSPISGHKSVSWYQQVLGQGPQFIFQYYEKEERGRGNFPDRFSARQFPNYSSELNVNALLLGDSALYLCASSLSNLQGVGAEAFFGQGTRLTVV.